This T cell receptor (beta chain) comes out of a study of T-cell reconstitution after alpha-beta-depleted transplantation in children. Study-level findings and limits: Diversity of TCRbeta at day 60 was high in some patients, arising from surviving recipient T cells and thymic progenitors. About two months after transplant, alpha-beta T cells reportedly came from several hundred expanded graft clones. The main origin of T-cell counts and diversity one year after transplant was newly produced T cells.

A TCRbeta library incorporating unique molecular identifiers was prepared. In TCRdb, the PCR reads were re-called with MiXCR into one record per CDR3 protein. The table lists tens of thousands of distinct CDR3 sequences, 15% to 20% of them singletons. Germline V gene sequence: CDR1 MGHRA, CDR2 YSYEKL. Trimming took off 2 bases at V and 0 bases at J, with 20 bases between the two ends. The CDR3 covers 20 residues. This clonotype was detected a few times. Antigen unknown. The TCR was taken from a male patient between 2 and 10 years old who had a stem cell transplant for acute lymphoblastic leukemia, so the T cells may come from the graft donor. This chain uses TRBV4-1 with TRBJ2-6, with no clear D. The sequences come from PBMCs, mostly from graft donor cells, collected 360 days after TCRalphabeta/CD19-depleted stem cell transplant. As DNA, the CDR3 is TGCGCCAGCAGCCAACGCCACCACCCTGACACCCTCTCTGGGGCCAACGTCCTGACTTTC. Protein sequence: CASSQRHHPDTLSGANVLTF.